The present entry profiles one TCR beta chain with its context. What this receptor recognizes is not known. The sample holds no much larger clone one base away, and base qualities are not on file. This entry comes from a study of control samples from healthy donors and cancer patients (dated by TCRdb to the early 2020s). Receptors were amplified or captured by the immunoSEQ multiplex PCR assay. Imported from immuneACCESS, the table was reduced by TCRdb to in-frame sequences with V and J called. These copies leave out some clones; in studies compared against another copy, an unresolved V gene accounts for under half, and the cause of the remainder is not known. The sample table shows over 120,000 clones, and more than 90% are seen once. The top ten hold about 3% of the sample. The sequenced material came from blood. This TCR derives from a young man in good health.

The nucleotide sequence reads as follows: TGTGCCAGCAGCTTGGCTGGGACAGGGGGCCACGAGCAGTACTTC. It translates to CASSLAGTGGHEQYF. Recombination linked TRBV5-6 to TRBJ2-7, with TRBD1 matching 12 junction bases. The germline V gene encodes CDR1 SGHDT and CDR2 YYEEEE. Measured from the cysteine to the phenylalanine, the CDR3 is 15 residues long. The sequence is cut down to CDR3 DNA, 45 bases in frame from base 1. Germline trimming amounts to 0 bases on V and 5 bases on J, with 3 as the count of junction bases outside the gene matches. The full variable domain, completed from the reference TRBV5-6 and TRBJ2-7 proteins outside the CDR3, reads DAGVTQSPTHLIKTRGQQVTLRCSPKSGHDTVSWYQQALGQGPQFIFQYYEEEERQRGNFPDRFSGHQFPNYSSELNVNALLLGDSALYLCASSLAGTGGHEQYFGPGTRLTVT.